The 21 T cell receptor beta chains below all came from one sample that was sequenced in a study of blood T cell repertoires in COVID-19. The table came from immunoSEQ multiplex PCR; TCRdb's copy has only in-frame clones and leaves some out. The sample lists a few hundred thousand clones; nearly 90% were seen once. Input material: PBMCs or T cells enriched from blood (not recorded which). All receptors come from a woman in her twenties or thirties who had recovered from COVID-19.

This chain links TRBV28 with TRBJ1-4; 8 bases are a match to TRBD1. This CDR3 spans 14 amino acids. V lost 5 bases and J lost 10; bases outside the gene matches: 9. Germline V CDR1 and CDR2: MDHEN, SYDVKM. The CDR3 loop reads CASSPGGVSGKLFF. The CDR3 nucleotides read TGTGCCAGCAGTCCAGGGGGCGTCTCTGGAAAACTGTTTTTT. Using reference TRBV28 and TRBJ1-4 for the parts outside the CDR3, the full variable domain is DVKVTQSSRYLVKRTGEKVFLECVQDMDHENMFWYRQDPGLGLRLIYFSYDVKMKEKGDIPEGYSVSREKKERFSLILESASTNQTSMYLCASSPGGVSGKLFFGSGTQLSVL.

V gene TRBV27 combines with J gene TRBJ1-5; D is perhaps TRBD1 (5 bases). The CDR3 runs to 12 residues. Trimming took 8 bases from V and 7 from J, leaving 12 bases between them. CDR1 is MNHEY and CDR2 is SMNVEV in the germline V gene (reference sequence). The CDR3 region has the DNA TGTGCCAGCGGTTGGGGGGAACAGCCCCAGCATTTT. Protein: CASGWGEQPQHF.

The chain has TRBV27 and TRBJ1-1, with D tentatively TRBD1 (5 bases). This CDR3 comprises 14 residues. Between the trimmed V and J ends, which lost 5 bases and 7 bases, there was a span of 17 bases. Germline values: CDR1 MNHEY, CDR2 SMNVEV (reference sequence). The CDR3 region has the DNA TGTGCCAGCAGTGGGTGGGCAGGGCCACATGAAGCTTTCTTT. Its translation: CASSGWAGPHEAFF.

This chain connects TRBV6-5 to TRBJ1-2; 7 nucleotides align to TRBD1. With V trimmed by 7 bases and J by 8 bases, 13 bases remained unmatched. Germline assignment: CDR1 MNHEY and CDR2 SVGAGI. The length of the CDR3 is 14 residues. The CDR3 DNA is TGTGCCAGCAACTCTATTACAGGGGAGTGGGGCTACACCTTC. Protein: CASNSITGEWGYTF.

The rearrangement joins TRBV5-1 to TRBJ2-1; 8 bases fit TRBD2. J was trimmed by 6 bases and V by 3 bases; bases with no gene match: 8. The CDR3 sequence is 15 residues long. CDR1 is SGHRS, CDR2 YFSETQ, per germline. The CDR3 region has the DNA TGCGCCAGCAGCTCCACGGGACTAGATGTCAATGAGCAGTTCTTC. This gives the protein CASSSTGLDVNEQFF.

The chain uses TRBV28 and TRBJ2-1; TRBD2 matches 9 bases. The V and J ends lost 6 bases and 3 bases, in that order; junction bases with no gene match: 6. The CDR3 has 15 amino acids. Germline lookup yields CDR1 MDHEN and CDR2 SYDVKM. CDR3 DNA sequence: TGTGCCAGCAGGATAAGCGGGAGGCGCTACAATGAGCAGTTCTTC. Its translation is CASRISGRRYNEQFF.

V is TRBV3-1 (or the pseudogene TRBV3-2) and J is TRBJ2-7; the match to TRBD1 covers 10 bases. The V segment lost 3 bases and the J segment 1 base; nucleotides outside the gene matches: 6. Germline V gene lookup returns CDR1 LGHDT and CDR2 YNNKEL (reference sequence). The CDR3 consists of 16 residues. CDR3 residues: CASSQDRGAPSYEQYF. The CDR3 DNA is TGTGCCAGCAGCCAGGACAGGGGGGCTCCTTCCTACGAGCAGTACTTC.

The CDR3 spells CASQGQGAFVRNQPQHF. Written as DNA, the CDR3 is TGTGCCAGTCAGGGACAGGGGGCTTTCGTTCGCAATCAGCCCCAGCATTTT. The chain has TRBV19 and TRBJ1-5; 12 positions agree with TRBD1. Germline V gene data show CDR1 as LNHDA and CDR2 as SQIVND (reference sequence). The CDR3 length is 17 residues. The V and J ends lost 8 bases and 2 bases, in that order; junction bases with no gene match: 10.

The chain is built from TRBV4-2 and TRBJ1-1, with 12 bases lining up with TRBD1. The CDR3 contains 15 residues. Germline V gene sequence: CDR1 LGHNA, CDR2 YNFKEQ. Germline trimming cut 1 base from V and 9 bases from J; bases unmatched to any gene: 6. The CDR3 DNA reads as TGTGCCAGCAGCCAAGGGGGACAGGGGGCGCAAAAAGCTTTCTTT. Translation: CASSQGGQGAQKAFF.

This chain links TRBV15 with TRBJ1-2; 7 nucleotides match TRBD1. This CDR3 is built from 16 residues. CDR1 is LNHNV, CDR2 YYDKDF, per germline (reference sequence). J gave up 6 bases and V 0 bases, and 10 bases lay outside the gene matches. In nucleotides, the CDR3 is TGTGCCACCAGCAGAGATCGAGTCGTGACAGGGCATGGCTACACCTTC. This encodes CATSRDRVVTGHGYTF.

The V call is TRBV4-1, the J call TRBJ2-6, with D unresolved. The CDR3 is 14 residues long. Germline CDR1 is MGHRA and CDR2 is YSYEKL. With 3 bases removed from V and 0 bases from J, the gap between germline ends came to 3 bases. The CDR3 bases are TGCGCCAGCAGCCACGGCTCTGGGGCCAACGTCCTGACTTTC. It yields the protein CASSHGSGANVLTF.

The CDR3 is CASGERSGINEQFF. Here the CDR3 DNA reads TGTGCCAGCGGGGAAAGGAGCGGGATTAATGAGCAGTTCTTC. V and J are TRBV3-1 (or the pseudogene TRBV3-2) and TRBJ2-1; 7 bases line up with TRBD2. J lost 7 bases, V lost 8 bases, and 11 bases had no gene match. CDR3 length: 14 amino acids. Germline assignment: CDR1 LGHDT and CDR2 YNNKEL (reference sequence).

This chain uses TRBV6-5 with TRBJ1-6, with D unclear. This CDR3 comprises 15 residues. The ends were cut back, 8 bases at V and 5 bases at J, with 16 bases in the middle. Germline CDR1 is MNHEY and CDR2 is SVGAGI. CDR3 amino acids: CASSPYWGDNSPLHF. The DNA for the CDR3 is TGTGCCAGCTCCCCGTACTGGGGAGATAATTCACCCCTCCACTTT.

The J gene is TRBJ1-2, the V gene TRBV5-1; 11 positions agree with TRBD1. CDR3 length: 14 amino acids. Germline V gene data show CDR1 as SGHRS and CDR2 as YFSETQ. J gave up 8 bases and V 3 bases, and 6 bases lay outside the gene matches. CDR3 DNA: TGCGCCAGCAGCTCGGACAGGGGGCGAGGGGGCTACACCTTC. This sequence encodes CASSSDRGRGGYTF. The entire variable domain, with the rest obtained from reference TRBV5-1 and TRBJ1-2, is as follows: KAGVTQTPRYLIKTRGQQVTLSCSPISGHRSVSWYQQTPGQGLQFLFEYFSETQRNKGNFPGRFSGRQFSNSRSEMNVSTLELGDSALYLCASSSDRGRGGYTFGSGTRLTVV.

This chain uses TRBV6-5 with TRBJ1-5; TRBD1 aligns across 7 bases. With 3 bases clipped from V and 5 bases from J, the junction kept 4 bases outside the gene matches. The CDR3 has 14 residues. Germline V lookup: CDR1 MNHEY, CDR2 SVGAGI. CDR3 DNA sequence: TGTGCCAGCAGTTATACAGGGGTGGATCAGCCCCAGCATTTT. It is translated as CASSYTGVDQPQHF.

The table lists this clone with a few counts. The chain recombines TRBV2 with TRBJ2-7; 9 nucleotides agree with TRBD2. There are 16 residues in the CDR3. Trimming took 6 bases from V and 0 from J; bases not matched to a gene: 9. Germline CDR1 SNHLY, CDR2 FYNNEI. CDR3 amino acids: CASSVPFSGSSYEQYF. The CDR3 DNA reads TGTGCCAGCAGCGTCCCCTTTAGCGGGAGCTCCTACGAGCAGTACTTC.

J is TRBJ2-5 and V is TRBV4-1; 8 bases match TRBD2. Per germline, CDR1 MGHRA and CDR2 YSYEKL. V shed 2 bases and J 0 bases; nucleotides not matched to a gene: 5. The CDR3 runs to 16 residues. The CDR3 region has the DNA TGCGCCAGCAGCCAACTCGGGGGGGGAAACCAAGAGACCCAGTACTTC. Encoded protein: CASSQLGGGNQETQYF.

The V and J genes are TRBV4-1 and TRBJ1-2; the D gene is possibly TRBD1 (5 bases). This CDR3 comprises 13 residues. Trimming removed 1 base from V and 3 bases from J, with 6 bases in between. Per the germline V gene, CDR1 is MGHRA and CDR2 is YSYEKL. The CDR3 protein is CASSQGDYYGYTF. The DNA of the CDR3 is TGCGCCAGCAGCCAAGGGGACTACTATGGCTACACCTTC.

The chain links TRBV27 to TRBJ1-1; a possible D gene is TRBD1 (5 bases). Trimming left V 2 bases short and J 4 bases short, with 11 bases between. CDR1 and CDR2 from the germline V gene are MNHEY and SMNVEV (reference sequence). The CDR3 loop spans 14 amino acids. Here the CDR3 reads CASSLSQGTTEAFF. The CDR3 bases are TGTGCCAGCAGTTTAAGTCAGGGAACCACTGAAGCTTTCTTT.

V gene TRBV4-3 combines with J gene TRBJ1-2; D is uncertain. The CDR3 has 15 amino acids. Germline CDR1 is LGHNA and CDR2 is YSLEER. Trimming stripped 0 bases from V and 3 bases from J, with 11 bases between. The CDR3 DNA sequence: TGCGCCAGCAGCCAAGATATCGGGAGGGACTATGGCTACACCTTC. Translation: CASSQDIGRDYGYTF.

The V and J genes are TRBV5-5 and TRBJ2-7; 8 bases agree with TRBD1. With V trimmed by 7 bases and J by 0 bases, 3 bases remained unmatched. Germline CDR1 reads SGHKS; CDR2 reads YYEKEE (reference sequence). The CDR3 is 13 residues long. The CDR3 region is CASDRGGSYEQYF. The DNA of the CDR3 is TGTGCCAGCGACAGGGGAGGCTCCTACGAGCAGTACTTC.